This T cell receptor beta chain was profiled in a study of blood T cells in healthy people across ages. Worth noting for this clonotype: Its antigen is unidentified.

Trimming took off 6 bases at V and 14 bases at J, with 27 bases between the two ends. The length of the CDR3 is 15 residues. Germline CDR1 SNHLY, CDR2 FYNNEI. Study results and limitations: Getting older went along with TCR beta diversity per million T cells dropping roughly linearly.

Together with a sample-barcoded 5' primer, a J-beta primer mix was included in a second PCR lasting about 6 to 11 cycles. TCRdb itself ran the 5' RACE reads through MiXCR, one entry per CDR3 protein. The table lists roughly 800,000 distinct CDR3 sequences, roughly 50% of them singletons. The TCR comes from a man older than 75 in good health. The chain employs TRBV2 and TRBJ2-3, with D perhaps TRBD2 (5 bases). Sequencing used blood. Here the CDR3 DNA reads TGTGCCAGCAGGATAGGAGGCTCCCAGCACAGATACGCGTATTTT. Its protein is CASRIGGSQHRYAYF.